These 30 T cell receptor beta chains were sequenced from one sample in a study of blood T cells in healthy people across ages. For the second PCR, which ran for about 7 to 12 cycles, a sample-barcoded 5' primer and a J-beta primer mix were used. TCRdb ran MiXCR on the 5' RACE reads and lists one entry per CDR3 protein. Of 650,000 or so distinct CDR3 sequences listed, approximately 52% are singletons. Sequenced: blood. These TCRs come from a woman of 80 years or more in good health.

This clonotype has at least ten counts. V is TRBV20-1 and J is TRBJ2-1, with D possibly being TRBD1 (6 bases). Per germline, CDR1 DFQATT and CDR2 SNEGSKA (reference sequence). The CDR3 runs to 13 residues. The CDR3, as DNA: TGCAGCCCCCTGCCACAGGGCTACAATGAGCAGTTCTTC. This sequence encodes CSPLPQGYNEQFF.

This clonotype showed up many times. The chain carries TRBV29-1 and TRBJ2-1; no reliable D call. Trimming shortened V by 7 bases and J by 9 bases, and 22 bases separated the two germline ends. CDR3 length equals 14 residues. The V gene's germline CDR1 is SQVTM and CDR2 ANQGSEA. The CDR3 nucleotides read TGCAGCGCCATGGCCGGACCGAGAGGCACTGAGCAGTTCTTC. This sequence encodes CSAMAGPRGTEQFF.

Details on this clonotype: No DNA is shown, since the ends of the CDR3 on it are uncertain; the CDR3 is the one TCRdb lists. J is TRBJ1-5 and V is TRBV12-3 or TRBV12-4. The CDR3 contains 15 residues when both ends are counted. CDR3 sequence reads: CASSFGEGRHQPQHF.

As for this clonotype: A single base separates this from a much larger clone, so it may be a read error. CDR3 amino acids: CASSFNPNEQYF. The DNA of the CDR3 is TGTGCCAGCAGCTTTAATCCCAATGAGCAGTACTTC. V is TRBV7-2 and J is TRBJ2-5; D unclear. The length of the CDR3 is 12 residues. Germline lookup yields CDR1 SGHTA and CDR2 FQGNSA. V dropped 3 bases and J dropped 11 bases, with 13 bases sitting between them.

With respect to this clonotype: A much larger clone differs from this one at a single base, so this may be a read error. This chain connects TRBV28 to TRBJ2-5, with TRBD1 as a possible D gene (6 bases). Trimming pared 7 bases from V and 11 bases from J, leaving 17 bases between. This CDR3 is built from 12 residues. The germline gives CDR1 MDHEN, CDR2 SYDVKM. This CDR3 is CASNLNRAGQYF. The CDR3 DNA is TGTGCCAGCAACCTTAACAGGGCCGGGCAGTACTTC.

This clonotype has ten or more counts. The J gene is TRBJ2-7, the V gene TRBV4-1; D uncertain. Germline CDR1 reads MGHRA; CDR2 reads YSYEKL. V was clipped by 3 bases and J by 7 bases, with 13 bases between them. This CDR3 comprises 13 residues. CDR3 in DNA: TGCGCCAGCAGCCACAGGTCAGAGTGGGAGCAGTACTTC. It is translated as CASSHRSEWEQYF.

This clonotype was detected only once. The CDR3 spells CATTGGGNQPQHF. The CDR3 DNA reads as TGTGCCACCACGGGGGGTGGCAATCAGCCCCAGCATTTT. V usage is TRBV12-3 or TRBV12-4 and J usage is TRBJ1-5, with D possibly being TRBD1 (5 bases). There are 13 residues in the CDR3. The V end was cut by 10 bases, the J end by 2 bases, with 12 bases between.

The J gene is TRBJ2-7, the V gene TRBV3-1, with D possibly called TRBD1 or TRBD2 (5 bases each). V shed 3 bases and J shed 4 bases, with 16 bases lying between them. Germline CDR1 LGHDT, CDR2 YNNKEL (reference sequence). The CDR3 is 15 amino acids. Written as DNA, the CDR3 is TGTGCCAGCAGCCACCCCGGGACCTCCCTTTACGAGCAGTACTTC. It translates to CASSHPGTSLYEQYF.

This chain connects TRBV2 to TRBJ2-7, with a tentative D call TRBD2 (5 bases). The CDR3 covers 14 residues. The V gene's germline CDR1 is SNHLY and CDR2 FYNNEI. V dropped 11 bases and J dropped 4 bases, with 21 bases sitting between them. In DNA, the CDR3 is TGTGCCCAAGGGAGTGCGCCCGCATGGTACGAGCAGTACTTC. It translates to CAQGSAPAWYEQYF.

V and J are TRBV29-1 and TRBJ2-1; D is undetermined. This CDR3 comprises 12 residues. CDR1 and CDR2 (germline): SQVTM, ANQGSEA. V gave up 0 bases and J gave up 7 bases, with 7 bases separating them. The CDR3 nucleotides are TGCAGCGTTGAAGATTTGAGGAATGAGCAGTTCTTC. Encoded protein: CSVEDLRNEQFF.

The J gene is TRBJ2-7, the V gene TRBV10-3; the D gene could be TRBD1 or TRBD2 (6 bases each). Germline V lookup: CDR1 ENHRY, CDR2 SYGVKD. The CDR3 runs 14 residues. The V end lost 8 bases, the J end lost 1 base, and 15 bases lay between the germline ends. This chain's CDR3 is CAIGFGGSSYEQYF. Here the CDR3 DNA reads TGTGCCATCGGGTTCGGGGGCAGTTCCTACGAGCAGTACTTC.

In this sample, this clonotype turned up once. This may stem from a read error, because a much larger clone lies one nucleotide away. The CDR3 coding sequence is TGTGCCGGCAGTGAAGTCCTAGCGGATGAGCAGTTCTTC. It yields the protein CAGSEVLADEQFF. The J gene is TRBJ2-1, the V gene TRBV2; 7 nucleotides align to TRBD2. This CDR3 is built from 13 residues. Germline lookup yields CDR1 SNHLY and CDR2 FYNNEI.

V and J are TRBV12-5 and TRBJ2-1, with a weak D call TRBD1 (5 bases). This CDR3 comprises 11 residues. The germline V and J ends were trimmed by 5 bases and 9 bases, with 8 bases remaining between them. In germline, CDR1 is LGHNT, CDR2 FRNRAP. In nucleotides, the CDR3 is TGTGCTAGTGGTCGCGACAGTGAGCAGTTCTTC. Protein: CASGRDSEQFF.

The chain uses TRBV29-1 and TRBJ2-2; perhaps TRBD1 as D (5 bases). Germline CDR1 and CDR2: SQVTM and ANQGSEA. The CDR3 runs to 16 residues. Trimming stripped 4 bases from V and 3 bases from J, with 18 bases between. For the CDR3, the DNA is TGCAGCGTTGTCCCGGAGACAGCTCCCTACACCGGGGAGCTGTTTTTT. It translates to CSVVPETAPYTGELFF.

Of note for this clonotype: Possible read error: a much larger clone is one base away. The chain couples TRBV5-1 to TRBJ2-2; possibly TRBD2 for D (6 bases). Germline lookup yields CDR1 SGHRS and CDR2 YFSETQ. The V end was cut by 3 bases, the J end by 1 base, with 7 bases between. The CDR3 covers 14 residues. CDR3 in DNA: TGCGCCAGCAGCTGGGGGGTGAACACCGGGGAGCTGTTTTTT. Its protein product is CASSWGVNTGELFF.

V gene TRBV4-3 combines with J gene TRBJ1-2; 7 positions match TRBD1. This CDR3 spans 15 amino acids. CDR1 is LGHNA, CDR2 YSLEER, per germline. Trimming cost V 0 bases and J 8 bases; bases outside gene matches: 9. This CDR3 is CASSQEGGRAEGYTF. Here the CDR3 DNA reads TGCGCCAGCAGCCAAGAAGGGGGCAGGGCTGAAGGCTACACCTTC.

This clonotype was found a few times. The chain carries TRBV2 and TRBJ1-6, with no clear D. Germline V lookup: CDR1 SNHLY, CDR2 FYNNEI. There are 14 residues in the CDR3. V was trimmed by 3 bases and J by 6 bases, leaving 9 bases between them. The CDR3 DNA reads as TGTGCCAGCAGTGATGTCCGGACTAATTCACCCCTCCACTTT. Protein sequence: CASSDVRTNSPLHF.

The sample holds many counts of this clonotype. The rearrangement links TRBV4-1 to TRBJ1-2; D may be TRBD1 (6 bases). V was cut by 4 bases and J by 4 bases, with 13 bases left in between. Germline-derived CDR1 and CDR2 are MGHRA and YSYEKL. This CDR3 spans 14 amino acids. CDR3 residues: CASSLNGGGYGYTF. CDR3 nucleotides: TGCGCCAGCAGCCTCAATGGGGGCGGCTATGGCTACACCTTC.

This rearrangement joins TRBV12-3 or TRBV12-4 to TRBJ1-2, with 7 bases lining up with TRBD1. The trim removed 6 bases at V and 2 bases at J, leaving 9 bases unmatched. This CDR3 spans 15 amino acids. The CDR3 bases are TGTGCCAGCAGCCGATTAAGGGGACAGAACTATGGCTACACCTTC. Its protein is CASSRLRGQNYGYTF.

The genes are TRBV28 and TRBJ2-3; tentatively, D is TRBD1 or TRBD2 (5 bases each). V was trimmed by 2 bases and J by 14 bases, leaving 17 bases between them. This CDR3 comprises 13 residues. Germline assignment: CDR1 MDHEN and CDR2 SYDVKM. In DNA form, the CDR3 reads TGTGCCAGCAGTTTAAGATCTTGGGGGAACGGGTATTTT. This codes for CASSLRSWGNGYF.

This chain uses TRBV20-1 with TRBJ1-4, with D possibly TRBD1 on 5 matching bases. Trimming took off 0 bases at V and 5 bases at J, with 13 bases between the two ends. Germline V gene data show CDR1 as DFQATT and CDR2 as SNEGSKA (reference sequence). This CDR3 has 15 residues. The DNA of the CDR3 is TGCAGTGCTAGAGACCCGAGGGACTTCAATGAAAAACTGTTTTTT. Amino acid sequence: CSARDPRDFNEKLFF.

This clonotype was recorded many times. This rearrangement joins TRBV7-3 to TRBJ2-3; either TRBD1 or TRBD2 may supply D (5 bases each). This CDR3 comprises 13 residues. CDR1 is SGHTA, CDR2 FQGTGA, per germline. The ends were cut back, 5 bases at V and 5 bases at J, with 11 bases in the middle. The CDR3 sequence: CASSPARGDTQYF. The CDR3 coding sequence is TGTGCCAGCAGCCCCGCGAGGGGAGATACGCAGTATTTT.

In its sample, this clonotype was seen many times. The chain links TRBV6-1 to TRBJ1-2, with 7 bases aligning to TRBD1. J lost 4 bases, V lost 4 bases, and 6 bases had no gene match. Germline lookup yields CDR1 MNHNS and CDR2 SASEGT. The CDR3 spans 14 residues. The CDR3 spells CASSALEGAYGYTF. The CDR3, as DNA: TGTGCCAGCAGTGCCCTCGAGGGGGCCTATGGCTACACCTTC.

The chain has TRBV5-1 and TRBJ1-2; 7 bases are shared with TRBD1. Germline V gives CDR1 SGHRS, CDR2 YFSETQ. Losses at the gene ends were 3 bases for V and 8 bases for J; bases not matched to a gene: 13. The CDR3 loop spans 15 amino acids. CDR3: CASSSSWDSLQGYTF. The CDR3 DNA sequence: TGCGCCAGCAGCTCGTCCTGGGACAGTTTACAGGGCTACACCTTC.

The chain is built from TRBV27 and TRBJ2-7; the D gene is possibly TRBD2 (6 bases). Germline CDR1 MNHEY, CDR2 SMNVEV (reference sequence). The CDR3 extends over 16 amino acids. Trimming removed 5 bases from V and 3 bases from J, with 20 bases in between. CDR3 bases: TGTGCCAGCAGTCTACTCCCGACTAGATCGGTCTACGAGCAGTACTTC. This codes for CASSLLPTRSVYEQYF.

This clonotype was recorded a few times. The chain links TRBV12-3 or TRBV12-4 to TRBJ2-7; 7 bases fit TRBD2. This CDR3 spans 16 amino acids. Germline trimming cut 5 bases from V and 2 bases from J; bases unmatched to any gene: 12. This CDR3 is CASSPLGLAGTYEQYF. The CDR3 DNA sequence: TGTGCCAGCAGTCCCCTGGGTTTAGCGGGCACCTACGAGCAGTACTTC.

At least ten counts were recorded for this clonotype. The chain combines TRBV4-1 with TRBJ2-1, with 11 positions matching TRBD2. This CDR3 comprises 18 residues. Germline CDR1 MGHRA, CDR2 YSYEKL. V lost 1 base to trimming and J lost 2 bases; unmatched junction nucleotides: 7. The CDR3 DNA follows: TGCGCCAGCAGCCAAGGCTGGCAGACTAGCGGGGCCTACAATGAGCAGTTCTTC. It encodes CASSQGWQTSGAYNEQFF.

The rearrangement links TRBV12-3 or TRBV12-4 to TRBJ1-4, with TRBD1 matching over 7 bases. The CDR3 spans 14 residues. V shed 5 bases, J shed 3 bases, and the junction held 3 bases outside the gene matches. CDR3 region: CASSKGQSNEKLFF. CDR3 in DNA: TGTGCCAGCAGTAAGGGACAGTCTAATGAAAAACTGTTTTTT.

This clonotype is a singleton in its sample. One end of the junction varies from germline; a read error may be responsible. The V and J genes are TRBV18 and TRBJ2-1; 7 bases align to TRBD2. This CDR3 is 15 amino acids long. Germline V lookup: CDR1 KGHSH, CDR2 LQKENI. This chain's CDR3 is CASSPRTRAYNGQFF. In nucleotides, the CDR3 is TGTGCCAGCTCACCAAGGACTAGAGCCTACAATGGGCAGTTCTTC.

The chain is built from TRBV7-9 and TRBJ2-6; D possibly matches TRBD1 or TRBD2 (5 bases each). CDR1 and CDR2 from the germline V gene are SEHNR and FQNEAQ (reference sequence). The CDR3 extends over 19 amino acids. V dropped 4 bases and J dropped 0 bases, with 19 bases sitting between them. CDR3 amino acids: CASSSPPGTEISGANVLTF. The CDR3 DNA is TGTGCCAGCAGCTCACCTCCTGGGACGGAAATCTCTGGGGCCAACGTCCTGACTTTC. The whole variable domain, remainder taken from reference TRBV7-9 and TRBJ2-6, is DTGVSQNPRHKITKRGQNVTFRCDPISEHNRLYWYRQTLGQGPEFLTYFQNEAQLEKSRLLSDRFSAERPKGSFSTLEIQRTEQGDSAMYLCASSSPPGTEISGANVLTFGAGSRLTVL.